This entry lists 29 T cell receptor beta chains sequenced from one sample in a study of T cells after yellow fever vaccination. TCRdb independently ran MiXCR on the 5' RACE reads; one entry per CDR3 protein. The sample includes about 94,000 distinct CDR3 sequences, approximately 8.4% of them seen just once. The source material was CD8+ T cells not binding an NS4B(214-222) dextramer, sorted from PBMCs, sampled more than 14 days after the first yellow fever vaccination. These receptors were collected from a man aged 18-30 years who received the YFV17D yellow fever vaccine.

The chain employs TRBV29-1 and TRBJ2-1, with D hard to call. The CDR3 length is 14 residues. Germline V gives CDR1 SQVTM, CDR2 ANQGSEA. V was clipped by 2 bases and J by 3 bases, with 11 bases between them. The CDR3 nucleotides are TGCAGCGTTGAATACTCCGGTATCTACAATGAGCAGTTCTTC. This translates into CSVEYSGIYNEQFF.

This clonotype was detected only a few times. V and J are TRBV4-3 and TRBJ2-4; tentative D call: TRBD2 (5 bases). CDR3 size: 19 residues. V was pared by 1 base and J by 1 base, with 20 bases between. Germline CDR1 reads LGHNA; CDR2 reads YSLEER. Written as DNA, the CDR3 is TGCGCCAGCAGCCAAGGTTCAGCGGTGGAGGAGACTGCCAAAAACATTCAGTACTTC. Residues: CASSQGSAVEETAKNIQYF.

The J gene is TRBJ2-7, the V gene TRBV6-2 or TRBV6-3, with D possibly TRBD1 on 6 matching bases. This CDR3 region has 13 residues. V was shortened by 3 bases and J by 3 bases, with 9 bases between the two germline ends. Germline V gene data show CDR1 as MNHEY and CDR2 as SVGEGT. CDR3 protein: CASSYTGNYEQYF. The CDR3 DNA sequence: TGTGCCAGCAGTTATACAGGGAACTACGAGCAGTACTTC.

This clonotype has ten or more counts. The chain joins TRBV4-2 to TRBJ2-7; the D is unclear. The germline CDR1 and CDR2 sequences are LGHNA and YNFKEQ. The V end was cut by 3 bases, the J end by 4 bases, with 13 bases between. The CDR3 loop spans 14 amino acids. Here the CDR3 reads CASSQRKVGYEQYF. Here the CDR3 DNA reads TGTGCCAGCAGCCAGCGGAAAGTAGGGTACGAGCAGTACTTC.

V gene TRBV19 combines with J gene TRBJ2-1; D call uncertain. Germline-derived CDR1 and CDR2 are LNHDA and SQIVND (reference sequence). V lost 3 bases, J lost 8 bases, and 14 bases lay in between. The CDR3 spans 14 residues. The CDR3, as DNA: TGTGCCAGTAGTATCTCGCCCCCCCCCGATGAGCAGTTCTTC. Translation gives CASSISPPPDEQFF.

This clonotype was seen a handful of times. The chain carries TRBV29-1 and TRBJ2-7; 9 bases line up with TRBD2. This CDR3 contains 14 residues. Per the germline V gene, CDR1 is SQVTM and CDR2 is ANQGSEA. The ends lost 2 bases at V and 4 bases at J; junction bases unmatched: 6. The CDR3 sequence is CSVEMGGGAYEQYF. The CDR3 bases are TGCAGCGTTGAAATGGGCGGGGGGGCGTACGAGCAGTACTTC.

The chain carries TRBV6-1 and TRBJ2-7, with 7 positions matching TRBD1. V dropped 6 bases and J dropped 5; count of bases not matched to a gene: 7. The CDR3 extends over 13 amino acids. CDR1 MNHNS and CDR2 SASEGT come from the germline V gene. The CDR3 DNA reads TGTGCCAGCAGCGTTAGACAGGGCCACGAGCAGTACGTC. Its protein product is CASSVRQGHEQYV.

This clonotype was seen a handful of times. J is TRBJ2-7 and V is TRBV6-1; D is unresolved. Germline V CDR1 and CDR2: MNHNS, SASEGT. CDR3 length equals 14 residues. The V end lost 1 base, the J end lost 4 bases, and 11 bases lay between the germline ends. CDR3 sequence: CASSEEQTDYEQYF. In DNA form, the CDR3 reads TGTGCCAGCAGTGAAGAACAGACCGATTACGAGCAGTACTTC.

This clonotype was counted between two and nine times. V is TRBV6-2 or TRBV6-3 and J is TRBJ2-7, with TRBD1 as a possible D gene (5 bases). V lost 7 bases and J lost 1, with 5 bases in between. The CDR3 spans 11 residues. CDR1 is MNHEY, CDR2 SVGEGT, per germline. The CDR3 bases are TGTGCCAGCACAGGGTCCTACGAGCAGTACGTC. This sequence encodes CASTGSYEQYV.

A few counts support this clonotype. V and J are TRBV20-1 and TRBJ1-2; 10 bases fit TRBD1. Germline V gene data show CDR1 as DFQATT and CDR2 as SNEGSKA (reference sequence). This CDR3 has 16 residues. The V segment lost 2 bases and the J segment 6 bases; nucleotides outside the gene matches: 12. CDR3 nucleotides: TGCAGTGCTAGATGGAGACAGGGGACAGGGGACGATGGCTACACCTTC. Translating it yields CSARWRQGTGDDGYTF.

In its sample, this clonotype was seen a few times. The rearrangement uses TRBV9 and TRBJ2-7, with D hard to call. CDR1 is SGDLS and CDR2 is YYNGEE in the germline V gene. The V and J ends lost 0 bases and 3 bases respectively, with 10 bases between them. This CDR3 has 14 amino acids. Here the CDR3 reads CASSVGQVNYEQYF. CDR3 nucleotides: TGTGCCAGCAGCGTAGGTCAGGTGAACTACGAGCAGTACTTC.

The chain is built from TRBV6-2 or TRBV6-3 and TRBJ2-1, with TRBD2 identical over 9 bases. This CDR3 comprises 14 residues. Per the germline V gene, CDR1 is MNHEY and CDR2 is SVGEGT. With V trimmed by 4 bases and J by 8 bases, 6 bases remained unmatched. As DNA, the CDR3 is TGTGCCAGCAGTTTCGGCGGGGGGGCCTATGAGCAGTTCTTC. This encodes CASSFGGGAYEQFF.

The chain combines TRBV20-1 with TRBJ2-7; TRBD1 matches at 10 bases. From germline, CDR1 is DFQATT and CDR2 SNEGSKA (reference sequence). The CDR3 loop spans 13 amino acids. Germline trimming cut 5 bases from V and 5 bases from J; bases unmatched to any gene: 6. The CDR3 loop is CSAQGTGVNEQYF. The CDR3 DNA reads TGCAGTGCTCAAGGGACAGGGGTAAACGAGCAGTACTTC.

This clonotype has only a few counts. CDR3 sequence (DNA): TGTGCCAGCAGCCAAAATATAGCGGGGGGTTACAATGAGCAGTTCTTC. Encoded protein: CASSQNIAGGYNEQFF. The V gene is TRBV4-2, the J gene TRBJ2-1, with 10 bases aligning to TRBD2. V lost 2 bases, J lost 4 bases, and 5 bases stayed unmatched. Germline CDR1 and CDR2: LGHNA and YNFKEQ. The CDR3 covers 16 residues.

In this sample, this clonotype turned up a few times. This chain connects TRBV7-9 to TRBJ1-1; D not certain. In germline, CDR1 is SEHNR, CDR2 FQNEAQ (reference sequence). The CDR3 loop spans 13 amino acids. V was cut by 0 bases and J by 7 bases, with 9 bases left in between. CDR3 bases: TGTGCCAGCAGCTTAGCGCCAAGTATTGAAGCTTTCTTT. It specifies CASSLAPSIEAFF.

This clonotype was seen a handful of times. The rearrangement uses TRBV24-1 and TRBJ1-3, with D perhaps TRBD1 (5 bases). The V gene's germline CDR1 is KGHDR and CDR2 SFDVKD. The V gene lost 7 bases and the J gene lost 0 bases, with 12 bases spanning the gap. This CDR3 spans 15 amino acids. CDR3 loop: CATSRDGSSGNTIYF. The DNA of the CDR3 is TGTGCCACCAGCAGGGACGGCAGCTCTGGAAACACCATATATTTT.

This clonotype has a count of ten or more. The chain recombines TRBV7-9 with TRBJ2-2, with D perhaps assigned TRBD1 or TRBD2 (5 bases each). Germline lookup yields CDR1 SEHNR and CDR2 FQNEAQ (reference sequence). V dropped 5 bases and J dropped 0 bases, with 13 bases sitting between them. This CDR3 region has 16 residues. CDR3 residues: CASSIKLGANTGELFF. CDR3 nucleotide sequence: TGTGCCAGCAGCATAAAGTTGGGGGCGAACACCGGGGAGCTGTTTTTT.

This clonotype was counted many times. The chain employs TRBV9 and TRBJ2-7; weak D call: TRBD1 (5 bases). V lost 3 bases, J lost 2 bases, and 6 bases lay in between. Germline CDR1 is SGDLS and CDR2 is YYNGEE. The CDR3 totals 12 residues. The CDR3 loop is CASSGQTYEQYF. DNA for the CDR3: TGTGCCAGCAGCGGACAGACCTACGAGCAGTACTTC.

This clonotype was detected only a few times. CDR3 nucleotide sequence: TGTGCCAGCCACTTCGGGAACATCTATTCACCCCTCCACTTT. The encoded protein is CASHFGNIYSPLHF. The chain combines TRBV6-5 with TRBJ1-6, with no clear D. Germline V gene data show CDR1 as MNHEY and CDR2 as SVGAGI. Trimming cost V 8 bases and J 8 bases, with 16 bases left between them. This CDR3 region has 14 residues.

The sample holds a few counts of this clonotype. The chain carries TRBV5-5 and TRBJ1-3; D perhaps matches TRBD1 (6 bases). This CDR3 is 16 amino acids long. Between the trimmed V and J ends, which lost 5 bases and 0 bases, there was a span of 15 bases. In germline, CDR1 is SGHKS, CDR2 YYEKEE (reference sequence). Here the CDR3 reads CASRRLGGPSGNTIYF. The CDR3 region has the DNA TGTGCCAGCAGGCGATTGGGGGGCCCCTCTGGAAACACCATATATTTT.

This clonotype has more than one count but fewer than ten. This CDR3 is CASSGEQYV. The CDR3 DNA reads TGTGCCAGCAGTGGGGAGCAGTACGTC. This sequence joins TRBV6-5 and TRBJ2-7; D uncertain. V lost 5 bases to trimming and J lost 7 bases, with 3 bases between them. CDR3 length equals 9 residues. Germline V gives CDR1 MNHEY, CDR2 SVGAGI.

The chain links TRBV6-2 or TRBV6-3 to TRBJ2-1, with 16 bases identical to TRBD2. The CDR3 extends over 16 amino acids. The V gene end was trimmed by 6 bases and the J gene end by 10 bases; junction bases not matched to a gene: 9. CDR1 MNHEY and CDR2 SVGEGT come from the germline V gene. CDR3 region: CASSPGTSGGAVEQFF. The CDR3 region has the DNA TGTGCCAGCAGCCCCGGGACTAGCGGGGGGGCTGTGGAGCAGTTCTTC.

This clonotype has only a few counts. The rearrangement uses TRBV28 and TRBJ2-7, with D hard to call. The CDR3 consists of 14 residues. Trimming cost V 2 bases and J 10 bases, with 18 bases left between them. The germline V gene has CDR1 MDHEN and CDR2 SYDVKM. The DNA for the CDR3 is TGTGCCAGCAGTTTAAGCTCCGGAACCCGAGTCCAGTACGTC. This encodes CASSLSSGTRVQYV.

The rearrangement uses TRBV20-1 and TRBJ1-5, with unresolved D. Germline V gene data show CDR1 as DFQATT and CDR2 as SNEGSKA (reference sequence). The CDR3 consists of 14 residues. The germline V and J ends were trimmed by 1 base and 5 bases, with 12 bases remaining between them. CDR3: CSARVWGQHQPQHF. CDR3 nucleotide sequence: TGCAGTGCTAGAGTTTGGGGTCAACATCAGCCCCAGCATTTT.

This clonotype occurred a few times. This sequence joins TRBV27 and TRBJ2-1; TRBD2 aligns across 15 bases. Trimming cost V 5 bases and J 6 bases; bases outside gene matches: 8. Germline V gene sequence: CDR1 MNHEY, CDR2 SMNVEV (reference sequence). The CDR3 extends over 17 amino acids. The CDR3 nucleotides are TGTGCCAGCAGTCCACGGACTAGCGGGGGGGCGAGCAATGAGCAGTTCTTC. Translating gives CASSPRTSGGASNEQFF.

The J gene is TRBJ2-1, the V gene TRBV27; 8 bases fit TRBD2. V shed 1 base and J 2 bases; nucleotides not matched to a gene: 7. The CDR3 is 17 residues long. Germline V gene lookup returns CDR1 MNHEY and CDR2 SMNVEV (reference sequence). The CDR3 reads CASSLLSGGVAYNEQFF. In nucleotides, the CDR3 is TGTGCCAGCAGTTTATTGTCGGGGGGGGTCGCCTACAATGAGCAGTTCTTC.

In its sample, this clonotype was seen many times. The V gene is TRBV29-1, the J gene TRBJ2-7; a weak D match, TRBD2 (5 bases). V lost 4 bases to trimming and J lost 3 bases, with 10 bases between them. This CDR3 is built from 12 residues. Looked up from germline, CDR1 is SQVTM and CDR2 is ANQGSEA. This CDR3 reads CSVGTGNYEQYF. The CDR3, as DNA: TGCAGCGTTGGGACGGGGAACTACGAGCAGTACTTC.

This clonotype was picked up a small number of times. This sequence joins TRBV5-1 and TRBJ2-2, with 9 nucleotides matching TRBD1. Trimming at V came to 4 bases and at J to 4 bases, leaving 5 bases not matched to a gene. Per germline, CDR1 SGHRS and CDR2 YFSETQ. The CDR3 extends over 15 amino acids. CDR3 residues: CASSQGQGSTGELFF. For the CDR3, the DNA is TGCGCCAGCAGCCAAGGACAGGGGAGCACCGGGGAGCTGTTTTTT.

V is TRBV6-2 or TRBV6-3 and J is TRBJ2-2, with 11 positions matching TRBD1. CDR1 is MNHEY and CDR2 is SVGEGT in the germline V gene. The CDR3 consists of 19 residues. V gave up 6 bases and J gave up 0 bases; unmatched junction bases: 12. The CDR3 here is CASSLLGTGGFANTGELFF. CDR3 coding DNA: TGTGCCAGCAGCTTACTTGGGACAGGGGGTTTCGCGAACACCGGGGAGCTGTTTTTT.